Listed below are T cell receptor beta chains from one sample, sequenced in a study of PD-L1 blockade in urothelial cancer. Some clones are missing from TCRdb's copy, which holds only in-frame ones; the method was immunoSEQ multiplex PCR. The repertoire holds around 87,000 clones, with around 78% as singletons. This specimen consisted of PBMCs, obtained around atezolizumab (anti-PD-L1) treatment. The receptors shown here come from a man in his 70s with urothelial cancer. The CDR3 runs from the conserved cysteine through the conserved F or W. Each record gives: V gene, J gene, clone size, D gene, CDR3 protein, CDR3 DNA. The D gene is left open where the match is weak. Not all rows give a size; the values are once, few, many and, for expanded clones, a class.

V gene: TRBV20-1; J gene: TRBJ1-4; clone size: few; D gene: .; CDR3 protein: CSPEEAEKLFF; CDR3 DNA: TGCAGTCCCGAGGAGGCAGAAAAACTGTTTTTT
V gene: TRBV2; J gene: TRBJ2-6; clone size: .; D gene: .; CDR3 protein: CASSGGVAARSGANVLTF; CDR3 DNA: TGTGCCAGCAGCGGGGGTGTGGCTGCCCGCTCTGGGGCCAACGTCCTGACTTTC
V gene: TRBV6-6; J gene: TRBJ1-2; clone size: .; D gene: .; CDR3 protein: CATYQRVNYGYTF; CDR3 DNA: TGTGCCACCTACCAGAGGGTGAACTATGGCTACACCTTC
V gene: TRBV9; J gene: TRBJ2-7; clone size: .; D gene: .; CDR3 protein: CASSSSTGSYEQYF; CDR3 DNA: .
V gene: TRBV19; J gene: TRBJ2-1; clone size: .; D gene: .; CDR3 protein: CASSIVDSEDNEQFF; CDR3 DNA: TGTGCCAGTAGTATAGTTGATAGCGAAGACAATGAGCAGTTCTTC
V gene: TRBV6-1; J gene: TRBJ1-6; clone size: few; D gene: .; CDR3 protein: CASSEALYRPLHF; CDR3 DNA: TGTGCCAGCAGTGAAGCGCTTTACAGACCCCTCCACTTT
V gene: TRBV11-2; J gene: TRBJ1-2; clone size: once; D gene: .; CDR3 protein: CASSRAGPEGNYGYTF; CDR3 DNA: TGTGCCAGCAGCCGCGCGGGACCTGAAGGGAACTATGGCTACACCTTC
V gene: TRBV5-1; J gene: TRBJ2-7; clone size: .; D gene: TRBD1; CDR3 protein: CASSAGQGISYEQYF; CDR3 DNA: TGCGCCAGCAGCGCGGGACAGGGGATCTCCTACGAGCAGTACTTC
V gene: TRBV5-4; J gene: TRBJ2-3; clone size: .; D gene: TRBD2; CDR3 protein: CASSPGLAGSTDTQYF; CDR3 DNA: TGTGCCAGCAGCCCGGGACTAGCGGGGAGCACAGATACGCAGTATTTT
V gene: TRBV9; J gene: TRBJ2-7; clone size: .; D gene: .; CDR3 protein: CASSVGQGWDEQYF; CDR3 DNA: TGTGCCAGCAGCGTAGGGCAGGGGTGGGACGAGCAGTACTTC
V gene: TRBV15; J gene: TRBJ2-5; clone size: .; D gene: .; CDR3 protein: CATSRVSQETQYF; CDR3 DNA: TGTGCCACCAGCAGAGTTAGTCAAGAGACCCAGTACTTC
V gene: TRBV13; J gene: TRBJ2-5; clone size: .; D gene: .; CDR3 protein: CASSLGPAGGETQYF; CDR3 DNA: TGTGCCAGCAGCTTAGGTCCGGCAGGTGGGGAGACCCAGTACTTC
V gene: TRBV5-1; J gene: TRBJ2-2; clone size: once; D gene: TRBD2; CDR3 protein: CASSFGGSGRAGTNTGELFF; CDR3 DNA: TGCGCCAGCAGCTTCGGTGGGAGCGGGAGGGCCGGGACGAACACCGGGGAGCTGTTTTTT
V gene: TRBV2; J gene: TRBJ2-2; clone size: few; D gene: TRBD2; CDR3 protein: CASSQTSVMGELFF; CDR3 DNA: TGTGCCAGCAGCCAAACTAGCGTCATGGGGGAGCTGTTTTTT
V gene: TRBV19; J gene: TRBJ2-5; clone size: once; D gene: .; CDR3 protein: CASSISGTPPGRETQYF; CDR3 DNA: TGTGCCAGTAGTATCAGCGGGACACCCCCGGGGAGGGAGACCCAGTACTTC
V gene: TRBV27; J gene: TRBJ2-3; clone size: .; D gene: TRBD1; CDR3 protein: CASRRTGWADTQYF; CDR3 DNA: TGTGCCAGCAGACGGACAGGGTGGGCAGATACGCAGTATTTT